This T cell receptor beta chain was profiled in a study of T cell changes during pregnancy in multiple sclerosis. Libraries were prepared by immunoSEQ multiplex PCR; TCRdb keeps only in-frame clonotypes and omits some of them. The table includes around 21,000 clones, around 89% detected once. Germline-derived CDR1 and CDR2 are SNHLY and FYNNEI. Germline trimming cut 6 bases from V and 5 bases from J; bases unmatched to any gene: 6. CDR3 length: 14 amino acids. This clone was detected once. V gene TRBV2 combines with J gene TRBJ2-1, with TRBD1 matching over 8 bases. The clonotype originates from a female donor in good health, enrolled as a control in a pregnancy study. The sample consisted of CD8+ T cells from peripheral blood mononuclear cells, taken in the third trimester of pregnancy. The DNA of the CDR3 is TGTGCCAGCAGCCCAGGACAGGGAAACAATGAGCAGTTCTTC. Amino acid sequence: CASSPGQGNNEQFF.